The 13 T cell receptor beta chains reported below all come from one sample, sequenced in a study of OX40 agonist ivuxolimab in advanced cancers. Sequencing used immunoSEQ multiplex PCR; TCRdb keeps in-frame clones, though not all of them. This sample carries tens of thousands of clones, roughly 90% of them seen once, and the ten largest clones take 0.95% to 1.1%. Sample: CD4+ or CD8+ T cells sorted from blood, taken in a trial of the OX40 agonist ivuxolimab. The receptors were gathered from an adult with an advanced solid tumor such as melanoma, head and neck, liver or kidney cancer.

This chain connects TRBV10-3 to TRBJ2-3; no firm D call. Trimming shortened V by 0 bases and J by 6 bases, and 7 bases separated the two germline ends. Germline V gene data show CDR1 as ENHRY and CDR2 as SYGVKD. The CDR3 is 13 amino acids. The CDR3 sequence: CAISESRSDTQYF. CDR3 nucleotides: TGTGCCATCAGTGAGTCGAGGTCCGATACGCAGTATTTT.

V is TRBV29-1 and J is TRBJ2-5; 7 bases agree with TRBD2. Per germline, CDR1 SQVTM and CDR2 ANQGSEA. V shed 4 bases, J shed 2 bases, and the junction held 7 bases outside the gene matches. This CDR3 contains 14 residues. The CDR3 loop is CSVVGGAGQETQYF. CDR3 DNA: TGCAGCGTTGTGGGAGGGGCAGGGCAAGAGACCCAGTACTTC.

The chain is built from TRBV7-2 and TRBJ2-7, with TRBD1 matching over 10 bases. Per germline, CDR1 SGHTA and CDR2 FQGNSA. The CDR3 extends over 14 amino acids. V was clipped by 7 bases and J by 3 bases; unmatched bases: 6. This chain's CDR3 is CASMKDRGSYEQYF. CDR3 nucleotide sequence: TGTGCCAGCATGAAGGACAGGGGGAGCTACGAGCAGTACTTC.

The CDR3 sequence is CASSLVAVEEQYF. CDR3 coding DNA: TGTGCCAGCAGCTTAGTGGCGGTTGAAGAGCAGTACTTC. The chain couples TRBV11-2 to TRBJ2-7; no definite D call. V dropped 1 base and J dropped 7 bases, with 11 bases sitting between them. This CDR3 spans 13 amino acids. In germline, CDR1 is SGHAT, CDR2 FQNNGV.

The chain is built from TRBV19 and TRBJ2-7, with D perhaps TRBD1 (5 bases). This CDR3 has 13 amino acids. CDR1 LNHDA and CDR2 SQIVND come from the germline V gene (reference sequence). Deletions cut 2 bases from V and 3 bases from J, with 8 bases between. DNA of the CDR3: TGTGCCAGTAGTATAAGGACAAACTACGAGCAGTACTTC. It codes for CASSIRTNYEQYF.

The J gene is TRBJ2-5, the V gene TRBV10-3; 8 bases line up with TRBD1. Germline V gene lookup returns CDR1 ENHRY and CDR2 SYGVKD. Unmatched junction bases numbered 8, after V lost 3 bases and J lost 2 bases. This CDR3 is 16 amino acids long. CDR3 nucleotides: TGTGCCATCAGTGACCCGATGGGACAGGAACAAGAGACCCAGTACTTC. This translates into CAISDPMGQEQETQYF.

This rearrangement joins TRBV5-1 to TRBJ2-3, with 9 nucleotides matching TRBD1. The CDR3 has 16 amino acids. Per germline, CDR1 SGHRS and CDR2 YFSETQ. After removal of 5 bases from V and 1 base from J, the junction contained 8 bases not matched to a gene. CDR3 sequence: CASRGSTGGGTDTQYF. DNA for the CDR3: TGCGCCAGCAGAGGCAGCACAGGGGGCGGCACAGATACGCAGTATTTT. Combining the CDR3 with reference TRBV5-1 and TRBJ2-3 gives the whole variable domain KAGVTQTPRYLIKTRGQQVTLSCSPISGHRSVSWYQQTPGQGLQFLFEYFSETQRNKGNFPGRFSGRQFSNSRSEMNVSTLELGDSALYLCASRGSTGGGTDTQYFGPGTRLTVL.

The gene calls are TRBV7-2 and TRBJ2-7; 7 positions match TRBD1. V gave up 5 bases and J gave up 2 bases; unmatched junction bases: 9. The CDR3 runs 15 residues. Germline assignment: CDR1 SGHTA and CDR2 FQGNSA. In nucleotides, the CDR3 is TGTGCCAGCAGCCCGCCGGGACAGAGGGCCTACGAGCAGTACTTC. Translating gives CASSPPGQRAYEQYF.

The chain recombines TRBV20-1 with TRBJ1-2; D may be TRBD1 (5 bases). This CDR3 is built from 10 residues. The germline V gene has CDR1 DFQATT and CDR2 SNEGSKA (reference sequence). Trimming cost V 6 bases and J 6 bases, with 8 bases left between them. CDR3 coding DNA: TGCAGTGCGGGGCAGGATGGCTACACCTTC. This encodes CSAGQDGYTF.

This chain uses TRBV19 with TRBJ2-7, with D tentatively TRBD2 (6 bases). CDR1 is LNHDA and CDR2 is SQIVND in the germline V gene (reference sequence). Deletions cut 3 bases from V and 0 bases from J, with 15 bases between. This CDR3 has 16 residues. The CDR3 sequence: CASSIALARFSYEQYF. CDR3 in DNA: TGTGCCAGTAGTATTGCGCTAGCGCGCTTCTCCTACGAGCAGTACTTC. Full variable domain (rest looked up from reference TRBV19 and TRBJ2-7): DGGITQSPKYLFRKEGQNVTLSCEQNLNHDAMYWYRQDPGQGLRLIYYSQIVNDFQKGDIAEGYSVSREKKESFPLTVTSAQKNPTAFYLCASSIALARFSYEQYFGPGTRLTVT.

A note on this clone: This same CDR3 is encoded by further DNA sequences in the sample. The gene calls are TRBV30 and TRBJ2-7, with D perhaps matching TRBD2 (5 bases). The CDR3 has 14 residues. Per the germline V gene, CDR1 is GTSNPN and CDR2 is SVGIG (reference sequence). V was shortened by 1 base and J by 2 bases, with 12 bases between the two germline ends. The CDR3 is CAWSGGVLAYEQYF. The DNA of the CDR3 is TGTGCCTGGAGTGGGGGAGTGTTAGCCTACGAGCAGTACTTC.

The genes are TRBV11-1 and TRBJ1-1, with 9 bases matching TRBD1. The CDR3 totals 14 residues. Germline V lookup: CDR1 SGHAT, CDR2 FQDESV (reference sequence). The junction had 6 bases not matched to a gene; V was cut back by 5 bases and J by 5 bases. The CDR3 region has the DNA TGTGCCAGCAGCGACAACAGGGGGCATACTGAAGCTTTCTTT. The encoded protein is CASSDNRGHTEAFF.

The V and J genes are TRBV2 and TRBJ1-4; D is ambiguous. Trimming removed 3 bases from V and 8 bases from J, with 10 bases in between. The germline CDR1 and CDR2 sequences are SNHLY and FYNNEI. The CDR3 has 13 residues. The CDR3 DNA reads as TGTGCCAGCAGTGATTGGGGTAAAGAAAAACTGTTTTTT. As protein: CASSDWGKEKLFF.